The clone carrying this T cell receptor beta chain was seen a few times. The junction departs from germline at one end; a sequencing error may be responsible. The data were taken from a study of T cells in Graves' hyperthyroidism and ophthalmopathy. RNA transcripts yielded amplified TCR beta CDR3 regions. First-round RT-PCR with HTBI primers amplified the TCR CDR3 region. TCRdb called the multiplex PCR reads again in MiXCR, with one record for every CDR3 protein. The sample carries more than 500,000 distinct CDR3 sequences, 40% to 50% recorded once. This CDR3 region has 16 residues. Germline assignment: CDR1 ENHRY and CDR2 SYGVKD.

The J gene is TRBJ2-7, the V gene TRBV10-3, with 12 bases aligning to TRBD1. What was sequenced was peripheral blood or thyroid tissue (not recorded which). This clonotype was sampled from an adult woman with Graves' disease, either hyperthyroidism or ophthalmopathy (not recorded which). The CDR3: CASSYRDRGLRSEQYF. CDR3 in DNA: TGTGCCAGCAGTTACCGGGACAGGGGGCTTCGGAGCGAGCAGTACTTC.